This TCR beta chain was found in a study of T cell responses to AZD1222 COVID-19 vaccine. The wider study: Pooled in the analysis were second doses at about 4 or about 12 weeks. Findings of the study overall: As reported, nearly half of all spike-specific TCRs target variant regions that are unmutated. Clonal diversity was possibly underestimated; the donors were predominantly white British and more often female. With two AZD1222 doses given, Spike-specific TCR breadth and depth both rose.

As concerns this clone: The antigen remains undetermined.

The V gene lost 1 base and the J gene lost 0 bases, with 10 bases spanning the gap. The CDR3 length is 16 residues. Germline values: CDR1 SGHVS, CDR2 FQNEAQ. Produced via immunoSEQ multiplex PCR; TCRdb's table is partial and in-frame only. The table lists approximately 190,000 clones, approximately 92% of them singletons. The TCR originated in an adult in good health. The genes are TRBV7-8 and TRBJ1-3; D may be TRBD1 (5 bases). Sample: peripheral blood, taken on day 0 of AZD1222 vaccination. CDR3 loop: CASSLGGLISGNTIYF. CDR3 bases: TGTGCCAGCAGCTTAGGGGGACTGATCTCTGGAAACACCATATATTTT.